This T cell receptor beta chain was captured by sequencing in a study of shared clonotypes between healthy human individuals. Notes on the study in general: Compared with clonotypes that all four donors shared, non-shared clonotypes had lower generation probabilities.

With regard to this clone: Its antigen remains unidentified.

Germline-derived CDR1 and CDR2 are MDHEN and SYDVKM. The V segment lost 3 bases and the J segment 12 bases; nucleotides outside the gene matches: 14. The CDR3 is 15 amino acids. Methods used by the authors: Owing to the provision of junction-only sequences devoid of quality scores by immunoSEQ, filtering differed. Libraries were prepared by immunoSEQ multiplex PCR; TCRdb keeps only in-frame clonotypes and omits some of them. The DNA gave D and trimming, while V, J and clone size come from that table. The repertoire holds a few million clones, 85% to 95% seen once, with 0.39% in the top ten. Those who donated, Caucasian adults without exception, all lived in Nashville, Tennessee.

The rearrangement links TRBV28 to TRBJ2-4; 7 nucleotides agree with TRBD2. The specimen was naive CD4+ T cells from PBMCs. Indicated subset: CD45RA+ positively selected. The clonotype was recovered from a young man in good health. Some clones in this sample may be carry-over from other donors' samples. The DNA for the CDR3 is TGTGCCAGCAGTTTGGCAACCTTGACGGGAGGAAATCAGTACTTC. Its protein is CASSLATLTGGNQYF.